The clone carrying this T cell receptor (beta chain) was counted only a few times. The antigen remains undetermined. The data derive from a study of PD-1 blockade in mismatch repair-deficient tumors. On the study more broadly: Patients had eleven to twelve mismatch repair-deficient cancer types, all previously treated and progressing. Notes on the study in general: Tumor-resident clones, often absent from pretreatment blood, expanded after pembrolizumab and then contracted.

Here immunoSEQ multiplex PCR was the method, and the copy in TCRdb shows in-frame clones only, minus some. The sample includes 80,000 to 100,000 clones, more than 65% of them seen just once. The germline V and J ends were trimmed by 10 bases and 5 bases, with 17 bases remaining between them. Per the germline V gene, CDR1 is SEHNR and CDR2 is FQNEAQ (reference sequence). There are 13 residues in the CDR3. All patients were mismatch repair deficient, assessed by either PCR or immunohistochemistry. A few pembrolizumab responders had their TCRs sequenced. J is TRBJ1-2 and V is TRBV7-9; maybe TRBD1 (5 bases). The clonotype comes from an adult with mismatch repair-deficient cancer. Here the sequenced sample was peripheral blood, taken 12 weeks after starting pembrolizumab. This CDR3 reads CAIQTGATYGYTF. CDR3 in DNA: TGTGCCATCCAAACCGGGGCTACGTATGGCTACACCTTC.